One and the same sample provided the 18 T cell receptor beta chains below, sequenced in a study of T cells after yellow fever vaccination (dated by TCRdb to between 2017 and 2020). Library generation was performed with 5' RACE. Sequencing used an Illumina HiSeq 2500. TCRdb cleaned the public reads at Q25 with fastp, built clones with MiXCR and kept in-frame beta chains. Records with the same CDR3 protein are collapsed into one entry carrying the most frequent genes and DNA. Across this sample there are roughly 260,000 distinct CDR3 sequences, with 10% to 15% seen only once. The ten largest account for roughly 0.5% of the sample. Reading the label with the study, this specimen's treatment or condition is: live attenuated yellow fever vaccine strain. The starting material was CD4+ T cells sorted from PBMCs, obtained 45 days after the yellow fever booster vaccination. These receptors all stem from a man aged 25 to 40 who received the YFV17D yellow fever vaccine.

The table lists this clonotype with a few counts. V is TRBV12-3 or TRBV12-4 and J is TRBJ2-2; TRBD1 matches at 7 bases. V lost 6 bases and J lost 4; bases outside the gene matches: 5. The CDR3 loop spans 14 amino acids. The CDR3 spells CASRKGGVTGELFF. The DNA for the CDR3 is TGTGCCAGCAGAAAAGGGGGCGTCACCGGGGAGCTGTTTTTT.

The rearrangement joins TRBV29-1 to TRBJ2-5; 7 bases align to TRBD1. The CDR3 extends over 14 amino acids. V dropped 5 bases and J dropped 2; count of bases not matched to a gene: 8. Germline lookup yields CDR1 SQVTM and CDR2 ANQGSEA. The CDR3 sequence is CSVLPGQTQETQYF. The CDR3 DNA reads TGCAGCGTTTTACCGGGACAGACTCAAGAGACCCAGTACTTC.

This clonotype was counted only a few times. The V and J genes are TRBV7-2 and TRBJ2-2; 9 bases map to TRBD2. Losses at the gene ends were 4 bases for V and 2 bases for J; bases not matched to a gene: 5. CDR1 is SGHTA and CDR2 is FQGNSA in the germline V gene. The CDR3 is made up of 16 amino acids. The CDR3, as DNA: TGTGCCAGCAGCTATAGCGGGAGTCCAAACACCGGGGAGCTGTTTTTT. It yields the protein CASSYSGSPNTGELFF.

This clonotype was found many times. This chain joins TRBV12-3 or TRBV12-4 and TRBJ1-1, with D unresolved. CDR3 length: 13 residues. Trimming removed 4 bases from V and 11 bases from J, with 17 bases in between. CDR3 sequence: CASSSGKATQAFF. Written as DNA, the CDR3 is TGTGCCAGCAGTTCGGGTAAAGCGACGCAGGCTTTCTTT.

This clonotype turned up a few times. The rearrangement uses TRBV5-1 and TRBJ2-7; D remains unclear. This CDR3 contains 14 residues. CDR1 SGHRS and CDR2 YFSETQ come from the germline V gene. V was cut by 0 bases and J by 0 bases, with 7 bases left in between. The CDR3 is CASSLDSSSYEQYF. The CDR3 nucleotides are TGCGCCAGCAGCTTGGATAGTAGCTCCTACGAGCAGTACTTC.

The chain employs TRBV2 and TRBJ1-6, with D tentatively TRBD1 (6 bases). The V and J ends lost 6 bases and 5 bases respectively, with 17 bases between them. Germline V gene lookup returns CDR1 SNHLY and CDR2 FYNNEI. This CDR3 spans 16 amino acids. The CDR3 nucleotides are TGTGCCAGCAGCTCATCGACAGGTCCGGATAATTCACCCCTCCACTTT. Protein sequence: CASSSSTGPDNSPLHF.

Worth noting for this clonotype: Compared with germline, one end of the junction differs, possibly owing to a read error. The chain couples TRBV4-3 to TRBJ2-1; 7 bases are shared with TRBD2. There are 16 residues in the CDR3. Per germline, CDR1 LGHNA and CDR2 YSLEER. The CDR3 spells CANSQFRLASYNEQFF. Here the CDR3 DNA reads TGCGCCAACAGCCAGTTCAGACTAGCCTCCTACAATGAGCAGTTCTTC.

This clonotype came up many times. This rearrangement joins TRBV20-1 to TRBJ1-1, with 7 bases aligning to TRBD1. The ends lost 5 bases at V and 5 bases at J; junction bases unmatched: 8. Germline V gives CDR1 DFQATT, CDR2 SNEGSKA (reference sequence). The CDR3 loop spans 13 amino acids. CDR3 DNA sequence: TGCAGTGCTGGAACGACAGGGCGAACTGAAGCTTTCTTT. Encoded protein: CSAGTTGRTEAFF.

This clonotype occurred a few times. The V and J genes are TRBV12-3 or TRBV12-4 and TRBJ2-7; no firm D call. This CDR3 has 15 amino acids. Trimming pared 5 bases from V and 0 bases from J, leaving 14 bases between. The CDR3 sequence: CASSPGGTISYEQYF. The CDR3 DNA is TGTGCCAGCAGTCCCGGCGGTACCATCTCCTACGAGCAGTACTTC.

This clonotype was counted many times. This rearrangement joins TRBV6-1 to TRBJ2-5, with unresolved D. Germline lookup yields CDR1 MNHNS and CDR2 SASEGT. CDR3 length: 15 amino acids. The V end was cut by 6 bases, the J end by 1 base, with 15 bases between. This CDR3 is CASRGSSASQETQYF. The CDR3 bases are TGTGCCAGCAGGGGGTCTTCGGCGTCCCAAGAGACCCAGTACTTC.

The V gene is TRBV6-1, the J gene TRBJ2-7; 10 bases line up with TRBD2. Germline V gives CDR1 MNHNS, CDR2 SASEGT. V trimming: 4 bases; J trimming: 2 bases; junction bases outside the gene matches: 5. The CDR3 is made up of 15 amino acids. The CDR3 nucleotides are TGTGCCAGCAGTGCAAGCGGGAGGGCCCCCTACGAGCAGTACTTC. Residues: CASSASGRAPYEQYF.

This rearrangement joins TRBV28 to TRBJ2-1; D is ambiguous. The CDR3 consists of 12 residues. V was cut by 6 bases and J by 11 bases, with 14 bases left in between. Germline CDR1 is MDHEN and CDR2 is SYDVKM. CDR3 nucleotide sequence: TGTGCCAGCAGCTCCGCCCAGCGCCAGCAGTTCTTC. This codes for CASSSAQRQQFF.

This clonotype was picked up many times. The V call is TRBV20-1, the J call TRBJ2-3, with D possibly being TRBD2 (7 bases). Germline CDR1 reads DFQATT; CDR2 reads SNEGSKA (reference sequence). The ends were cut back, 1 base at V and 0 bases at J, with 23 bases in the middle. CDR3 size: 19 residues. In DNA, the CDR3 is TGCAGTGCTAGAGTCCCAAGGGGGAAGAGCGGGGTCAGCACAGATACGCAGTATTTT. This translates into CSARVPRGKSGVSTDTQYF.

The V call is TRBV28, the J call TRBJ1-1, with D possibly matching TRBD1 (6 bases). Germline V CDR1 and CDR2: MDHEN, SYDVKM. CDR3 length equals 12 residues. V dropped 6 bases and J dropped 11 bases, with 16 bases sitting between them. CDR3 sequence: CASSPFIGGAFF. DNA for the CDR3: TGTGCCAGCAGCCCTTTTATAGGGGGGGCTTTCTTT.

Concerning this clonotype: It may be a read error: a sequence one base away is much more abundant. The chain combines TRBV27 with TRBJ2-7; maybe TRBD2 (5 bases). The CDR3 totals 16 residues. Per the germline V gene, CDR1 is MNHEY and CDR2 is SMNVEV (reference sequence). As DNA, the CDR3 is TGTGACAGCAGACTCGACGGCCGAGGGATGTCCTACGAGCAGTACTTC. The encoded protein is CDSRLDGRGMSYEQYF.

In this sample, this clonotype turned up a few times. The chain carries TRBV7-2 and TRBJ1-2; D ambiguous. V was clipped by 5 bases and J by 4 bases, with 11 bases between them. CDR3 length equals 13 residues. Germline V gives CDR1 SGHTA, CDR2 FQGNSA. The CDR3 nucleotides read TGTGCCAGCAGCCCCGGGAGTCGCTATGGCTACACCTTC. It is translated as CASSPGSRYGYTF.

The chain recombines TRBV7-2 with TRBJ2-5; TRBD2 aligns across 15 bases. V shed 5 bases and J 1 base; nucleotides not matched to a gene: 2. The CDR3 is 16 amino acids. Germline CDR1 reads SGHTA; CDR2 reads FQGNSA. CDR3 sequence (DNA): TGTGCCAGCAGCAAGGGACTAGCGGGAGGCCAAGAGACCCAGTACTTC. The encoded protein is CASSKGLAGGQETQYF.

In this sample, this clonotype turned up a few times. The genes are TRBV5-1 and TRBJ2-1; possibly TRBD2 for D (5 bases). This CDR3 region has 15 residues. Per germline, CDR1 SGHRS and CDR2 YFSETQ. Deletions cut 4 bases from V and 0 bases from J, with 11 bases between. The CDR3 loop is CASSGGLSSYNEQFF. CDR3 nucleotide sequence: TGCGCCAGCAGCGGAGGACTTAGCTCCTACAATGAGCAGTTCTTC.